The source of this TCR beta chain is a study of T cells in Graves' hyperthyroidism and ophthalmopathy. CDR1 is SGHDT and CDR2 is YYEEEE in the germline V gene. The CDR3 runs to 13 residues. The junction had 8 bases not matched to a gene; V was cut back by 4 bases and J by 8 bases. Many counts were recorded for this clonotype. Using RNA transcripts as the source, TCR beta CDR3 regions were amplified. First-round RT-PCR with HTBI primers amplified the TCR CDR3 region. TCRdb itself ran the multiplex PCR reads through MiXCR, one entry per CDR3 protein. Altogether around 700,000 distinct CDR3 sequences are present, roughly a third being singletons, with the ten largest covering approximately 31%.

The sequencing sample was made of blood. The source is a woman aged 40 to 55 with Graves' hyperthyroidism. V gene TRBV5-6 combines with J gene TRBJ1-2, with 7 bases that match TRBD1. The CDR3 region is CASSPDRVRGYTF. CDR3 coding DNA: TGTGCCAGCAGCCCCGACAGGGTACGAGGCTACACCTTC. The complete variable domain, with remaining parts taken from reference TRBV5-6 and TRBJ1-2, reads DAGVTQSPTHLIKTRGQQVTLRCSPKSGHDTVSWYQQALGQGPQFIFQYYEEEERQRGNFPDRFSGHQFPNYSSELNVNALLLGDSALYLCASSPDRVRGYTFGSGTRLTVV.